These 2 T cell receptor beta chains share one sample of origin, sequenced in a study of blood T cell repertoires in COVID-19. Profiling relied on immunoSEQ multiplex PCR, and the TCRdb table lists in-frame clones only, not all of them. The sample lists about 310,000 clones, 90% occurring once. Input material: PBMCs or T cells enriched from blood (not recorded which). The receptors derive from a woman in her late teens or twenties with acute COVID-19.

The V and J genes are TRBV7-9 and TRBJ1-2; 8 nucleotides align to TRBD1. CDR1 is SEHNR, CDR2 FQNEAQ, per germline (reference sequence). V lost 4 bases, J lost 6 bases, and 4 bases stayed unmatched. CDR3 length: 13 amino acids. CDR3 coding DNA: TGTGCCAGCAGCTCCCGGGACAGGAATGGCTACACCTTC. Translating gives CASSSRDRNGYTF.

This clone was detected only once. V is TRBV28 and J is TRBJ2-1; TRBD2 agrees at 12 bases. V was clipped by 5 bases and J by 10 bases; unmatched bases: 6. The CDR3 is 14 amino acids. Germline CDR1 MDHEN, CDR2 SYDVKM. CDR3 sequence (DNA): TGTGCCAGCAGTGTCCGACTAGCGGGAGACGAGCAGTTCTTC. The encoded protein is CASSVRLAGDEQFF.